The clone carrying this T cell receptor (beta chain) showed up just a few times. This specimen comes from a study of human T cells and chemical hapten exposure. TCRdb redid the calling of the RACE reads with MiXCR, one entry per CDR3 protein. The table has over 85,000 distinct CDR3 sequences, approximately 9.3% seen once. As for time point: patch test 2, 6 weeks after DPC sensitization. The treatment is: therapeutic diphenylcyclopropenone sensitization with weekly scalp DPC. The germline V and J ends were trimmed by 5 bases and 2 bases, with 10 bases remaining between them. This CDR3 is 13 amino acids long.

The V and J genes are TRBV12-3 or TRBV12-4 and TRBJ2-7, with unresolved D. The sequence was obtained from a woman in her 40s with alopecia areata. Some clones in this sample may be carry-over from other donors' samples. The sequencing used whole blood, collected in connection with sensitization to the hapten diphenylcyclopropenone (DPC). CDR3 DNA: TGTGCCAGCAGTCCCACGACACCCTACGAGCAGTACTTC. This sequence encodes CASSPTTPYEQYF.